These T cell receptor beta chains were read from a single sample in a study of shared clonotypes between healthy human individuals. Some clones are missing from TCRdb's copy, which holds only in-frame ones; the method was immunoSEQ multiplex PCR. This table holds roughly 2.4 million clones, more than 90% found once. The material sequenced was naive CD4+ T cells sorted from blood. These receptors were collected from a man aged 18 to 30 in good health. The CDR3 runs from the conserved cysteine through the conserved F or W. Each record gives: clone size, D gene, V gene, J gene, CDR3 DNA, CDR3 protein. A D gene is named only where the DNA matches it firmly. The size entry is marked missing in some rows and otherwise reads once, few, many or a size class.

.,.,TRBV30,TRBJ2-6,TGTGCCTGGAGCCTGCCTGGGGCCAACGTCCTGACTTTC,CAWSLPGANVLTF
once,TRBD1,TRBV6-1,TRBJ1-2,TGTGCCAGCACCCGGACAGGGCCACCTGGGTATGGCTACACCTTC,CASTRTGPPGYGYTF
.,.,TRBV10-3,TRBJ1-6,TGTGCCATCAGCACGGACCCCTGGAATTCACCCCTCCACTTT,CAISTDPWNSPLHF
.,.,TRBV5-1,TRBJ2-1,TGCGCCAGCACCGATATAATGGGGGATGAGCAGTTCTTC,CASTDIMGDEQFF
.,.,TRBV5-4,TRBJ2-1,TGTGCCAGCAGCTTCCATGGGTCCTACAATGAGCAGTTCTTC,CASSFHGSYNEQFF
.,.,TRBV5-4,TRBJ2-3,TGTGCCAGCAGCTTGCATGCAGGCACAGATACGCAGTATTTT,CASSLHAGTDTQYF
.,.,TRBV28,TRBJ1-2,TGTGCCAGCAGCTCGGACAGCTATGGCTACACCTTC,CASSSDSYGYTF
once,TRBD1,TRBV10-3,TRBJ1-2,TGTGCCATCAGTGAGGGGACAGGGGGTTACACCTTC,CAISEGTGGYTF
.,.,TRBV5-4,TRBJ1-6,TGTGCCAGCAGCTTGGCTCTGGGGGGCAATTCACCCCTCCACTTT,CASSLALGGNSPLHF
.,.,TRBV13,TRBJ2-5,TGTGCCAGCAGCTTAGGGGGGAGCCAAGAGACCCAGTACTTC,CASSLGGSQETQYF
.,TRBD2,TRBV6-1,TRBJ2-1,TGTGCCACCGAGACTAGCGGGGGAAGGTACAATGAGCAGTTCTTC,CATETSGGRYNEQFF
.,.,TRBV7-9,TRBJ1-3,TGTGCCAGCAGTTTTGAAGCATCTGGAAACACCATATATTTT,CASSFEASGNTIYF
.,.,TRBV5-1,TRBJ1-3,TGCGCCAGCAGTGATCGAGCCGGAAACACCATATATTTT,CASSDRAGNTIYF
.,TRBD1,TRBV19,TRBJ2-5,TGTGCCACCCGGGACAGCCCATCCCAAGAGACCCAGTACTTC,CATRDSPSQETQYF
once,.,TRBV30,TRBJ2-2,TGTGCCTGGAGTGTAATGGATCCCGGGGAGCTGTTTTTT,CAWSVMDPGELFF
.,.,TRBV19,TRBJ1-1,TGTGCCAGCCTGAGGACAGCGAACACTGAAGCTTTCTTT,CASLRTANTEAFF
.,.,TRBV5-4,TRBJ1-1,TGTGCCAGCGGGCCGGGGGGGCGCACTGAAGCTTTCTTT,CASGPGGRTEAFF
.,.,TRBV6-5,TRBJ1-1,TGTGCCAGCAGTTCGGGACAAGGGGACACTGAAGCTTTCTTT,CASSSGQGDTEAFF
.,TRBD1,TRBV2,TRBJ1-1,TGTGCCAGCAGGGGATCTTCACAGGGGCTCGGTGAAGCTTTCTTT,CASRGSSQGLGEAFF
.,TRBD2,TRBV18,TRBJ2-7,TGTGCCAGCTCACCGGGGGGGGGCGAGCAGTACTTC,CASSPGGGEQYF
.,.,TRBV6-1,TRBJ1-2,TGTGCCAGCTCAGGGGAGGGCCTGAATGGCTACACCTTC,CASSGEGLNGYTF
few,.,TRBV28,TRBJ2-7,TGTGCCACCTGGACCAGATACGAGCAGTACTTC,CATWTRYEQYF